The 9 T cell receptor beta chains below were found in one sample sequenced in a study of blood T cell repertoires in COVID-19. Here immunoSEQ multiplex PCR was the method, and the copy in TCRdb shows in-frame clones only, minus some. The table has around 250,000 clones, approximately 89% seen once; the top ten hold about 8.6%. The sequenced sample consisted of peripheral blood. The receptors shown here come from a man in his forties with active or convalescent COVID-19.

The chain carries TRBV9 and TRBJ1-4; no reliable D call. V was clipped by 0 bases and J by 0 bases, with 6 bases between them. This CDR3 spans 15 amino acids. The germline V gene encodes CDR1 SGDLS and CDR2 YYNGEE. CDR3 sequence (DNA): TGTGCCAGCAGCGTAGAGGGAGCAACTAATGAAAAACTGTTTTTT. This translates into CASSVEGATNEKLFF.

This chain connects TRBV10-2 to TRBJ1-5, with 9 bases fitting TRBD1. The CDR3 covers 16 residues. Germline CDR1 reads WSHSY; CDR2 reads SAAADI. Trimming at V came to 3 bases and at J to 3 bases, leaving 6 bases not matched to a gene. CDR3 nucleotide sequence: TGCGCCAGCAGTGAAGGAGACAGGGGGAACAATCAGCCCCAGCATTTT. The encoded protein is CASSEGDRGNNQPQHF.

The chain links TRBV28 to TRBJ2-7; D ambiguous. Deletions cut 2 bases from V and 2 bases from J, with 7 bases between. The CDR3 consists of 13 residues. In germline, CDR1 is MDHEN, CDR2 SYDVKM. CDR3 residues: CASSLTVTYEQYF. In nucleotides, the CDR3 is TGTGCCAGCAGTTTAACAGTGACCTACGAGCAGTACTTC.

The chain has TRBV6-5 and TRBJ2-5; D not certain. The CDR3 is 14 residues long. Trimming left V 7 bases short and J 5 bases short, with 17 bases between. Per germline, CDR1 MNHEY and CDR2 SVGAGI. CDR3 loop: CASKTTLLSETQYF. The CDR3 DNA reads TGTGCCAGCAAAACTACACTCCTCAGCGAGACCCAGTACTTC.

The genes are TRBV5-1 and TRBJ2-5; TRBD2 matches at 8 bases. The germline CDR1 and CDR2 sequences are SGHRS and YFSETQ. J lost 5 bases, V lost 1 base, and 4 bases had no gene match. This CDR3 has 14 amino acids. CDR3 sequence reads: CASSLLERGETQYF. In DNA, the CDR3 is TGCGCCAGCAGCTTGTTGGAGCGGGGGGAGACCCAGTACTTC.

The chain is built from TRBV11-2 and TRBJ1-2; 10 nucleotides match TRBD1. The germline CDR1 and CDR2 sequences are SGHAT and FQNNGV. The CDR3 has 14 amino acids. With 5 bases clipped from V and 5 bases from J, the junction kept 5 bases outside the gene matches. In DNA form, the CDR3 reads TGTGCCAGCAGCCCACGGGACAGGGGTTATGGCTACACCTTC. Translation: CASSPRDRGYGYTF.

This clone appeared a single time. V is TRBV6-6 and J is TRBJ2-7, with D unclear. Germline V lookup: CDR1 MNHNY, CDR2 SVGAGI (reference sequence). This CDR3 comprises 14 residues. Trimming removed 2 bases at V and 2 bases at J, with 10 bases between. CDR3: CASSYVSTAYEQYF. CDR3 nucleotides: TGTGCCAGCAGTTACGTCTCTACCGCCTACGAGCAGTACTTC.

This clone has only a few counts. The CDR3 nucleotides are TGTGCCAGCAGCGTAGGACTAGCGGGACCGGGTTTGGATGAGCAGTTCTTC. It encodes CASSVGLAGPGLDEQFF. The chain is built from TRBV9 and TRBJ2-1; TRBD2 matches 11 bases. V was clipped by 0 bases and J by 8 bases; unmatched bases: 10. CDR3 length: 17 residues. Germline CDR1 is SGDLS and CDR2 is YYNGEE. The complete variable domain, with remaining parts taken from reference TRBV9 and TRBJ2-1, reads DSGVTQTPKHLITATGQRVTLRCSPRSGDLSVYWYQQSLDQGLQFLIQYYNGEERAKGNILERFSAQQFPDLHSELNLSSLELGDSALYFCASSVGLAGPGLDEQFFGPGTRLTVL.

This CDR3 is CASSLATGTGPPNEQYF. Written as DNA, the CDR3 is TGTGCCAGCAGCTTGGCTACCGGGACAGGGCCCCCCAACGAGCAGTACTTC. This chain connects TRBV5-5 to TRBJ2-7; 9 nucleotides line up with TRBD1. Germline-derived CDR1 and CDR2 are SGHKS and YYEKEE (reference sequence). The CDR3 is 17 residues long. The V gene end was trimmed by 0 bases and the J gene end by 5 bases; junction bases not matched to a gene: 12.